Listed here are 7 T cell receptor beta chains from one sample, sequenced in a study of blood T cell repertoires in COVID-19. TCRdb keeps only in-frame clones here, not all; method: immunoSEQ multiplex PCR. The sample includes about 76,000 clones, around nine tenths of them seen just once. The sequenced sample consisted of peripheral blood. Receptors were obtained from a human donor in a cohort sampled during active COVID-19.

This chain's CDR3 is CASSLGGGSSPLHF. The CDR3 coding sequence is TGTGCCAGCAGTTTGGGGGGGGGTAGTTCACCCCTCCACTTT. The genes are TRBV27 and TRBJ1-6, with D perhaps TRBD1 (5 bases). With 3 bases removed from V and 9 bases from J, the gap between germline ends came to 12 bases. Germline-derived CDR1 and CDR2 are MNHEY and SMNVEV (reference sequence). This CDR3 region has 14 residues.

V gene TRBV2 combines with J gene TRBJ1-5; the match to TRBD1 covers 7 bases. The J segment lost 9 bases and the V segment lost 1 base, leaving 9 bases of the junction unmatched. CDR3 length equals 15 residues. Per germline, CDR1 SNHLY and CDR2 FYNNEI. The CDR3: CASSEETGFDLPQHF. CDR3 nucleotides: TGTGCCAGCAGTGAAGAGACAGGGTTTGACTTGCCCCAGCATTTT.

The CDR3: CASSGRQGQGDSSYQPQHF. In DNA form, the CDR3 reads TGTGCCAGCAGCGGGCGACAAGGACAGGGGGATTCAAGTTATCAGCCCCAGCATTTT. The chain employs TRBV21-1 and TRBJ1-5; the DNA was not compared with TRBD1, the D call given in the table. TRBV21-1 is marked as a pseudogene. The CDR3 extends over 19 amino acids.

Here the CDR3 reads CASSRQAGGRTDTQYF. Written as DNA, the CDR3 is TGTGCCAGCAGCCGACAAGCGGGGGGCCGCACAGATACGCAGTATTTT. The chain employs TRBV3-1 (or the pseudogene TRBV3-2) and TRBJ2-3, with 9 bases identical to TRBD2. Germline-derived CDR1 and CDR2 are LGHDT and YNNKEL (reference sequence). The CDR3 totals 16 residues. V lost 4 bases, J lost 1 base, and 6 bases stayed unmatched.

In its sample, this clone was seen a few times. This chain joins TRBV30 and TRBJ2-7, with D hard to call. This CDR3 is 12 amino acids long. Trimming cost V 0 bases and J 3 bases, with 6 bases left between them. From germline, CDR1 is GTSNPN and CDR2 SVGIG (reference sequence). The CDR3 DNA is TGTGCCTGGAGTGTACAGCACTACGAGCAGTACTTC. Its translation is CAWSVQHYEQYF.

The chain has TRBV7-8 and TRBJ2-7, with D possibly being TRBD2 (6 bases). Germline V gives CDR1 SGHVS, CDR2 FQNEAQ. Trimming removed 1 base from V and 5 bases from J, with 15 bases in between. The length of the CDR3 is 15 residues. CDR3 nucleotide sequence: TGTGCCAGCAGCTTAGACGGTCAGGGAGGCAACGAGCAGTACTTC. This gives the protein CASSLDGQGGNEQYF.

This chain's CDR3 is CASSQAGATTDTQYF. The CDR3 coding sequence is TGCGCCAGCAGTCAAGCGGGGGCCACCACAGATACGCAGTATTTT. The rearrangement links TRBV5-1 to TRBJ2-3; 8 bases align to TRBD2. This CDR3 has 15 amino acids. V was clipped by 5 bases and J by 2 bases; unmatched bases: 7. Germline V gene lookup returns CDR1 SGHRS and CDR2 YFSETQ.